This is a list of T cell receptor beta chains from one sample in a study of blood T cells in healthy people across ages. From the 5' RACE reads, TCRdb called clonotypes with MiXCR, one entry per CDR3 protein. The sample has about 780,000 distinct CDR3 sequences; more than 35% are singletons. The sample was blood. All receptors come from an elderly man in good health. CDR3s include the opening cysteine and the closing phenylalanine or tryptophan. The D gene is left open where the match is weak. The listing skips clone size in some rows; elsewhere it reads once, few, many or a size class.

>few|TRBJ1-2|TRBV25-1|NA
TGTGCCAGCAGTGACTTTGGAAGGGACGGCTACACCTTC
CASSDFGRDGYTF
>many|TRBJ2-7|TRBV4-3|TRBD2
TGCGCCAGCAGCCAAGATGTAGCGGGAGGGACCTACGAGCAGTACTTC
CASSQDVAGGTYEQYF
>NA|TRBJ2-5|TRBV20-1|NA
TGCAGTGCTAGAGATCAAGCCCCTGGGGCAGAGACCCAGTACTTC
CSARDQAPGAETQYF
>NA|TRBJ2-1|TRBV27|TRBD2
TGTGCCAGCAGACCTCCCCGGACTAGTCTCTACAATGAGCAGTTCTTC
CASRPPRTSLYNEQFF
>NA|TRBJ2-1|TRBV7-9|TRBD2
TGTGCCAGCAGCTACGGGACTAGCGGGAAGGGTGAGCAGTTCTTC
CASSYGTSGKGEQFF
>few|TRBJ2-3|TRBV7-2|TRBD1
TGTGCCAGCAGCTGGGACAGGGTTGGAGATACGCAGTATTTT
CASSWDRVGDTQYF
>NA|TRBJ2-3|TRBV6-2/TRBV6-3|TRBD2
TGTGCCAGCAGTTTTCCGGGACTAGCGGGAGCGAAGTTGGGCACAGATACGCAGTATTTT
CASSFPGLAGAKLGTDTQYF
>NA|TRBJ2-5|TRBV7-2|TRBD2
TGTGCCAGCAGCGAGTCTGTTGCGGGAGTTGAGACCCAGTACTTC
CASSESVAGVETQYF
>few|TRBJ2-5|TRBV27|TRBD2
TGTGCCAGCTCCTTTTTAACTAGCGGGAGTGATGAGCAGTACTTC
CASSFLTSGSDEQYF
>few|TRBJ2-7|TRBV20-1|TRBD1
TGCAGTGCTAGCCCCGGGACAGGGGGGGACGAGCAGTACTTC
CSASPGTGGDEQYF
>NA|TRBJ1-2|TRBV12-3/TRBV12-4|NA
TGTGCCAGCAGTTTAGCGGGAAGGCGGGATGGCTACACCTTC
CASSLAGRRDGYTF
>few|TRBJ2-5|TRBV28|TRBD2
TGTGCCAGCAGTTTAGATAGCGGGCGACCTCAAGAGACCCAGTACTTC
CASSLDSGRPQETQYF
>few|TRBJ2-5|TRBV7-2|TRBD2
TGTGCCAGCAGGAGCGGGACCCAAGAGACCCAGTACTTC
CASRSGTQETQYF
>NA|TRBJ2-1|TRBV4-1|NA
TGCGCCAGCAGCCAAGGAAGGAGGAGCTCCTACAATGAGCAGTTCTTC
CASSQGRRSSYNEQFF
>NA|TRBJ1-6|TRBV10-3|TRBD1
TGTGCCATCAGTGTACAGGGGACCGAGGATTCACCCCTCCACTTT
CAISVQGTEDSPLHF
>NA|TRBJ2-7|TRBV10-3|NA
TGTGCCATCAGTGAGAGGTGGGCTGACGAGCAGTACTTC
CAISERWADEQYF
>few|TRBJ2-5|TRBV10-3|TRBD1
TGTGCCATCAAAGAGAGACAGGGGGCCGAGACCCAGTACTTC
CAIKERQGAETQYF
>NA|TRBJ1-4|TRBV7-2|NA
TGTGCCAGCAGCCTTATGGGCCCAACCGAAAAACTGTTTTTT
CASSLMGPTEKLFF
>few|TRBJ2-2|TRBV27|NA
TGTGCCAGCAGTTTTGGTGTGCGGGTGGGCACCGGGGAGCTGTTTTTT
CASSFGVRVGTGELFF
>once|TRBJ2-3|TRBV25-1|TRBD2
TGTGCCAGCAGTGAATATAGCGGGAGAACAGATACGCAGTATTTT
CASSEYSGRTDTQYF
>NA|TRBJ2-1|TRBV20-1|TRBD2
TGCAGTGCCGTACCTCTGGGGGCGGGAGGACTAAATGAGCAGTTCTTC
CSAVPLGAGGLNEQFF
>few|TRBJ1-5|TRBV12-3/TRBV12-4|NA
TGTGCCAGCAGCCGGCGGGGCCAGCATCAGCCCCAGCATTTT
CASSRRGQHQPQHF
>NA|TRBJ2-1|TRBV7-2|NA
TGTGCCAGCAGCTTCCAGGATGGCTCCTACAATGAGCAGTTCTTC
CASSFQDGSYNEQFF
>once|TRBJ2-5|TRBV10-3|NA
TGTGCCATCAGTGATCAAAACCAAGAGACCCAGTACTTC
CAISDQNQETQYF
>few|TRBJ2-1|TRBV5-1|TRBD2
TGCGCCAGCAGCCGGACTAGGACTGAGTACAATGAGCAGTTCTTC
CASSRTRTEYNEQFF
>NA|TRBJ2-6|TRBV2|TRBD1
TGTGCCAGCAGTCGGGACAGTGCTGCTCTAGGGGCCAACGTCCTGACTTTC
CASSRDSAALGANVLTF
>many|TRBJ2-1|TRBV29-1|NA
TGCAGCGTTGGGGGGGTGGGAAGCAATGAGCAGTTCTTC
CSVGGVGSNEQFF
>NA|TRBJ2-7|TRBV28|NA
TGTGCCAGCAGGCAGATAGAACAAGGGAACTACGAGCAGTACTTC
CASRQIEQGNYEQYF
>few|TRBJ1-2|TRBV11-2|NA
TGTGCCAGCAGCCCAGGGCTCCACTATGGCTACACCTTC
CASSPGLHYGYTF
>many|TRBJ2-1|TRBV21-1|NA
TGTGCCAGCAGCTTTCCCGGGACTAGCGGATACAATGAGCAGTTCTTC
CASSFPGTSGYNEQFF
>few|TRBJ1-1|TRBV28|NA
TGTGCCAGCAACCTGGGGAACACTGAAGCTTTCTTT
CASNLGNTEAFF
>NA|TRBJ2-5|TRBV20-1|TRBD2
TGCAGTGCCCAGCGGGGGGGTGCGCCATCTAATAATGAGCAGTACTTC
CSAQRGGAPSNNEQYF
>NA|TRBJ2-3|TRBV20-1|NA
TGCAGTGCTAGGCGGGGTTTACGAACAGATACGCAGTATTTT
CSARRGLRTDTQYF
>many|TRBJ2-1|TRBV12-3/TRBV12-4|TRBD2
TGTGCCAGCAGAGCCCCGGGACTAGCGGGTGCTAACAATGAGCAGTTCTTC
CASRAPGLAGANNEQFF
>NA|TRBJ1-2|TRBV25-1|NA
TGTGCCAGCAGTGGATCCACAGTGTATGGCTACACCTTC
CASSGSTVYGYTF
>few|TRBJ2-7|TRBV28|NA
TGTGCCAGCCCGCCCTCGGGCGGTTCCTACGAGCAGTACTTC
CASPPSGGSYEQYF
>NA|TRBJ2-5|TRBV7-6|NA
TGTGCCAGCAGCTTAGGGTCGGGGCCGGGAGAGACCCAGTACTTC
CASSLGSGPGETQYF
>many|TRBJ2-1|TRBV5-1|NA
TGCGCCAGCAGCTTGGACGGGACTCTCTACAATGAGCAGTTCTTC
CASSLDGTLYNEQFF
>NA|TRBJ2-1|TRBV4-3|NA
TGCGCCAGCAGCCAGGATGTAGGGGGTCACAATGAGCAGTTCTTC
CASSQDVGGHNEQFF
>NA|TRBJ2-6|TRBV27|TRBD1
TGTGCCAGCAGTTTATTCTACAGGGGTACCGGGGCCAACGTCCTGACTTTC
CASSLFYRGTGANVLTF
>many|TRBJ2-3|TRBV20-1|NA
TGCAGTGCTCTCCTGGGCAGCGAAGGAGATACGCAGTATTTT
CSALLGSEGDTQYF
>few|TRBJ2-3|TRBV28|NA
TGTGCCAGCAGTTTAGTGATGTGGAGCCCAGATACGCAGTATTTT
CASSLVMWSPDTQYF
>NA|TRBJ2-7|TRBV12-3/TRBV12-4|NA
TGTGCCAGCAGTTTAGCGGGGGGAGTTGTCTACGAGCAGTACTTC
CASSLAGGVVYEQYF
>many|TRBJ1-2|TRBV7-9|TRBD1
TGTGCCAGCACCTTACCACAGGGGGCGAACTATGGCTACACCTTC
CASTLPQGANYGYTF
>few|TRBJ2-2|TRBV20-1|NA
TGCAGTGCAGTGGGGGAGACGGACACCGGGGAGCTGTTTTTT
CSAVGETDTGELFF
>few|TRBJ2-3|TRBV28|TRBD2
TGTGCCAGCAGTGCCTTCCCCGGGACTAGCGGGAGCAAGGGTACGCAGTATTTT
CASSAFPGTSGSKGTQYF